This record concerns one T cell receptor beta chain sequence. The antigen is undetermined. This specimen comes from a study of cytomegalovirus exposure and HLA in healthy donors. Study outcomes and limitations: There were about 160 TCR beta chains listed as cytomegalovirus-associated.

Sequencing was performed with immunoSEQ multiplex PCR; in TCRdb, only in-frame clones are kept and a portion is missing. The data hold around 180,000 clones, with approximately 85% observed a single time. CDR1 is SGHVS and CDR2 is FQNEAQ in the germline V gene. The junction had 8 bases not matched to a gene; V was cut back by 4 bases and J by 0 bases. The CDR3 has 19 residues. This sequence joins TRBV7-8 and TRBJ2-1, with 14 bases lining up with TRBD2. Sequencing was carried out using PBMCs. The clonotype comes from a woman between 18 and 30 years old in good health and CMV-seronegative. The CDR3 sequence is CASSSGLAGGFLSYNEQFF. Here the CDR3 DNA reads TGTGCCAGCAGCTCCGGACTAGCGGGAGGTTTTCTCTCCTACAATGAGCAGTTCTTC. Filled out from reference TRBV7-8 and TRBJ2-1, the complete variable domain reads GAGVSQSPRYKVAKRGQDVALRCDPISGHVSLFWYQQALGQGPEFLTYFQNEAQLDKSGLPSDRFFAERPEGSVSTLKIQRTQQEDSAVYLCASSSGLAGGFLSYNEQFFGPGTRLTVL.